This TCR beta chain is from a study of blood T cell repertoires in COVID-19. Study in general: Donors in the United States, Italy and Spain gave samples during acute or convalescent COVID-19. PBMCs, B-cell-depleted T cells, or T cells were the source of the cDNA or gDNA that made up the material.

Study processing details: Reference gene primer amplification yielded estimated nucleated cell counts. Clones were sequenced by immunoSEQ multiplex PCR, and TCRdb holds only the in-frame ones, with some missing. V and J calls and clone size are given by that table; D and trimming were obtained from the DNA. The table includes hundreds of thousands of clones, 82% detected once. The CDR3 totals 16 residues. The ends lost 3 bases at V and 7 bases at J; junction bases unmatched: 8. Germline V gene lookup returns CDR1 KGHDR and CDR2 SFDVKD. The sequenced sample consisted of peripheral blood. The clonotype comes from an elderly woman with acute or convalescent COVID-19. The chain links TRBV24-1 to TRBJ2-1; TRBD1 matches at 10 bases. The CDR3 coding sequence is TGTGCCACCAGTGATCGATCGACAGGGGGCAGGAATGAGCAGTTCTTC. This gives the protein CATSDRSTGGRNEQFF.